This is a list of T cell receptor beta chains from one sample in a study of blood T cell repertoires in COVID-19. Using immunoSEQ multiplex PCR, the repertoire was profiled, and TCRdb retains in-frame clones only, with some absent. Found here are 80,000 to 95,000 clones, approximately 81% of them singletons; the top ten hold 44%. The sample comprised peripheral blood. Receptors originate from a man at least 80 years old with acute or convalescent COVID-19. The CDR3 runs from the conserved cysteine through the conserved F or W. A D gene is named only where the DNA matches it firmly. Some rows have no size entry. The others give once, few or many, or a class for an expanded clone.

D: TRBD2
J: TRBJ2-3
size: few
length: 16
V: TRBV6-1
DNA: TGTGCCAGCAGTGAACTAGCGGGAGGCCCCACAGATACGCAGTATTTT
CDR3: CASSELAGGPTDTQYF

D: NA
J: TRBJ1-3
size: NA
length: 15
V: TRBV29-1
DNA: TGCAGCGTTTCAAATGCTTGGGGAGGAGGAAACACCATATATTTT
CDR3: CSVSNAWGGGNTIYF

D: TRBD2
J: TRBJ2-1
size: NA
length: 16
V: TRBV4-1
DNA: TGCGCCAGCAGCCAAGTGGGTCTAGCGGGGGGCAATGAGCAGTTCTTC
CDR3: CASSQVGLAGGNEQFF

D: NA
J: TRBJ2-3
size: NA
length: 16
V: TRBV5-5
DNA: TGTGCCAGCAGCTTGGTGTCGGGGGGCGAGACAGATACGCAGTATTTT
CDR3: CASSLVSGGETDTQYF

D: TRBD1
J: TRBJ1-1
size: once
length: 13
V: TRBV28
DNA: TGTGCCAGCAAAGGGACAGATCGGACTGAAGCTTTCTTT
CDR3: CASKGTDRTEAFF

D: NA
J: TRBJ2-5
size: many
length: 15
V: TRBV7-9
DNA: TGTGCCAGCAGCGCTTTAGGCGGGGTCCAAGAGACCCAGTACTTC
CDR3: CASSALGGVQETQYF

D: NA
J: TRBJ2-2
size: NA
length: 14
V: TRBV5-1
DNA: TGCGCCAGCAGCTTGGGACAGGTCACCGGGGAGCTGTTTTTT
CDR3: CASSLGQVTGELFF

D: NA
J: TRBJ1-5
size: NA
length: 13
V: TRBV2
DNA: TGTGCTACCGGGTCCGCTCGAGGTCAGCCCCAGCATTTT
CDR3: CATGSARGQPQHF

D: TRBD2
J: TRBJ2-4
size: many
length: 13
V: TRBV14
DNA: TGTGCCAGCAGCCCGGGACTAGGAAGGCCCCAGTACTTC
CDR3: CASSPGLGRPQYF

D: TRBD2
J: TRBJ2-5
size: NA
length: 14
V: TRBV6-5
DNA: TGTGCCAGCACCAAAAGCGGGAGTCGAGAGACCCAGTACTTC
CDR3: CASTKSGSRETQYF

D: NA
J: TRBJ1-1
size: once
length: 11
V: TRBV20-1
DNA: TGCAGTGCTAGTAAACATCAAGAAGCTTTCTTT
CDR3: CSASKHQEAFF

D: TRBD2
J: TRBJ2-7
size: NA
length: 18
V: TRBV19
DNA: TGTGCCAGTAGTAACCTGGGACTAGCGGGGACAAACTCCTACGAGCAGTACTTC
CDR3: CASSNLGLAGTNSYEQYF

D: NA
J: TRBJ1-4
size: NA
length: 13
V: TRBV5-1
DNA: TGCGCCAGCAGCTTGCAACCGCAGGAAAAACTGTTTTTT
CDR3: CASSLQPQEKLFF

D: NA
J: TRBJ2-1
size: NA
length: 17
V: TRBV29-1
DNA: TGCAGCGTTGATCTTGTAGCCAGGCGCAAGGGGTACAATGAGCAGTTCTTC
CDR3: CSVDLVARRKGYNEQFF

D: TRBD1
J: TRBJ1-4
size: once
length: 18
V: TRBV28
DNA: TGTGCCAGCAGTTTGGGAGGGACAGGGAGGCTGTCGGCTGAAAAACTGTTTTTT
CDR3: CASSLGGTGRLSAEKLFF

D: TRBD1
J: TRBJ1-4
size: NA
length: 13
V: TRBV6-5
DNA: TGTGCCAGCAGGGGACAGGCTAATGAAAAACTGTTTTTT
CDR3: CASRGQANEKLFF

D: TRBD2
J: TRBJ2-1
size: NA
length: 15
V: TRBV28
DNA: TGTGCCAGCAGTTTAAAGGGACTAGCGTCAGTTGAGCAGTTCTTC
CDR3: CASSLKGLASVEQFF

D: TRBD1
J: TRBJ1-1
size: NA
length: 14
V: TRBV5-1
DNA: TGCGCCAGCAGCAAGGGGACAGCGAACACTGAAGCTTTCTTT
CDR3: CASSKGTANTEAFF

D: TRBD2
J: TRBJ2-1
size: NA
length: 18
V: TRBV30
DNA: TGTGCCTGGAGTTTGCCGAGCGGGACGAGAGCCCACTACAATGAGCAGTTCTTC
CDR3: CAWSLPSGTRAHYNEQFF

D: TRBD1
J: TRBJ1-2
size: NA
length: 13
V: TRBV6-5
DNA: TGTGCCAGCAGGCAGGACAGGGGACGAGGCTACACCTTC
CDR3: CASRQDRGRGYTF

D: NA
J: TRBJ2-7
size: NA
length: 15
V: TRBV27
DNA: TGTGCCAGCAGTTACCGGGACGGGAGCTCCTACGAGCAGTACTTC
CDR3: CASSYRDGSSYEQYF

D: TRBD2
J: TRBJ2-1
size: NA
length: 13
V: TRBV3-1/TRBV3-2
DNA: TGTGCCAGCAGCCGACTAGCGGGGCATGAGCAGTTCTTC
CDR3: CASSRLAGHEQFF

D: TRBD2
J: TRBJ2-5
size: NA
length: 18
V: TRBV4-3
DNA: TGCGCCAGCAGCCAAGCGTCTCTAGCGGGAGGGAGGGGAGAGACCCAGTACTTC
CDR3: CASSQASLAGGRGETQYF

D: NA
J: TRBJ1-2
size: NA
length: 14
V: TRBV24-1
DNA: TGTGCCACCAGTGACCAAGCCGGCGGCTATGGCTACACCTTC
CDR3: CATSDQAGGYGYTF

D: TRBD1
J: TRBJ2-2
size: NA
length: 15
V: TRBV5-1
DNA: TGCGCCAGCAGTCCGCGGACAGGCGCCACCGGGGAGCTGTTTTTT
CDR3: CASSPRTGATGELFF

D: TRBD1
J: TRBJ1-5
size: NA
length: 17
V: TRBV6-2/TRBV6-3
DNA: TGTGCCAGCAGTTACTCGAAGCATCGGACAGGCGATTCCTCCCAGCATTTT
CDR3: CASSYSKHRTGDSSQHF

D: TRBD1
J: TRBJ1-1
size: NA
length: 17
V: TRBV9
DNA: TGTGCCAGCAGCGCGACCTATACTAGTAGGGGGCCCACTGAAGCTTTCTTT
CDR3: CASSATYTSRGPTEAFF

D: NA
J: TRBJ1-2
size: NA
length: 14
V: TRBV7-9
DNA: TGTGCCAGCAGCTTAGTACGCCAGGACTATGGCTACACCTTC
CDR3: CASSLVRQDYGYTF

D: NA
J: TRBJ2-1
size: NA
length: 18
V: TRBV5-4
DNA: TGTGCCAGCAGCTCGGGAAGAGTCACAGGGAGTCCCTACAATGAGCAGTTCTTC
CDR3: CASSSGRVTGSPYNEQFF

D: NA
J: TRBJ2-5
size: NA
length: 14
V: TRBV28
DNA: TGTGCCAGCAGTTTACTGGGGAGTGGGGAGACCCAGTACTTC
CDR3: CASSLLGSGETQYF

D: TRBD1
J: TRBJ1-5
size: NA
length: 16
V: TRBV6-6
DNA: TGTGCCAGCAGTCAAAGGGGACAGGCGAAAAATCAGCCCCAGCATTTT
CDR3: CASSQRGQAKNQPQHF

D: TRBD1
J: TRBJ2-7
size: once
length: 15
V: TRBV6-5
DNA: TGTGCCAGCATTAGGACAGGGCGACTGGGCTACGAGCAGTACTTC
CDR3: CASIRTGRLGYEQYF

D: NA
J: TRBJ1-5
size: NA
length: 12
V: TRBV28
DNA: TGTGCCAGCACCGTAACGAGTCAGCCCCAGCATTTT
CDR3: CASTVTSQPQHF

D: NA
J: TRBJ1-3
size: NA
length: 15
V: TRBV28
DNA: TGTGCCAGCAATAGTCGGGGAATCTCTGGAAACACCATATATTTT
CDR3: CASNSRGISGNTIYF

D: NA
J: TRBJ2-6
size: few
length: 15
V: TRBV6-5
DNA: TGTGCCAGCAGCCGGGATTTCTCTGGGGCCAACGTCCTGACTTTC
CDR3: CASSRDFSGANVLTF

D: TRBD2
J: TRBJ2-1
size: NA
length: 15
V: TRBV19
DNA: TGTGCCAGTAGTATAGGGACTAGCGGGAGGTATGAGCAGTTCTTC
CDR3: CASSIGTSGRYEQFF

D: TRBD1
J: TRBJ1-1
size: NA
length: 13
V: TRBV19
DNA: TGTGCCAGCGTCCGGGACAGGGGGCCTGAGGCTTTCTTT
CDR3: CASVRDRGPEAFF

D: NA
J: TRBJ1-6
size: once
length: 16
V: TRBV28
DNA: TGTGCCAGCAGTTTGATCCCGGGACTCTTCTGGTCACCCCTCCACTTT
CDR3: CASSLIPGLFWSPLHF

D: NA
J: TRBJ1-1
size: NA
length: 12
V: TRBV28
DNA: TGTGCCAGCAGTTTTCCATACACTGAAGCTTTCTTT
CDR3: CASSFPYTEAFF

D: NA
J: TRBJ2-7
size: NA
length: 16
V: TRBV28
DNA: TGTGCCAGCAGTCTTCCCCTCGGGGGTCTCCCCTACGAGCAGTACTTC
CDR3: CASSLPLGGLPYEQYF

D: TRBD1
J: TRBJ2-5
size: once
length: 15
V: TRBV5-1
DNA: TGCGCCAGCAGCTTGGAGCAGGGGGCGAGGGAGACCCAGTACTTC
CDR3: CASSLEQGARETQYF

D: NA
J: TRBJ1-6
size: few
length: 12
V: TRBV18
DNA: TGTGCCAGCTCACCAGAGGCTTGGACCCTCCACTTT
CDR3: CASSPEAWTLHF

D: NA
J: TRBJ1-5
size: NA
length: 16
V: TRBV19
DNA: TGTGCCAGTAGCAAGGGACGGGGGGGGCCAGGTCAGCCCCAGCATTTT
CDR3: CASSKGRGGPGQPQHF

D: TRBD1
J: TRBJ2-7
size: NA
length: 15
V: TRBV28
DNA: TGTGCCAGCAGTCCCACAGGGGAGCCTGTTGACGAGCAGTACTTC
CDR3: CASSPTGEPVDEQYF

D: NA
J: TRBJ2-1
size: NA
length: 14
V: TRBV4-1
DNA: TGCGCCAGCAGCCAATATACAGGCCTGGATGAGCAGTTCTTC
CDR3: CASSQYTGLDEQFF

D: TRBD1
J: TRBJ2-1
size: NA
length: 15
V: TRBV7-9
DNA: TGTGCCAGCAGCACCGTCCAGGGGGCGGGAAATGAGCAGTTCTTC
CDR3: CASSTVQGAGNEQFF

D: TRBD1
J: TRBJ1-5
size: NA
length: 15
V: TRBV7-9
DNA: TGTGCCAGCAGCTTACAGGGGGCTAGCAATCAGCCCCAGCATTTT
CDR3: CASSLQGASNQPQHF

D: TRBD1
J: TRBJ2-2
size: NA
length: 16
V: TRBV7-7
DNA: TGTGCTAGCAGCGCCACAGGGGGCGTCATTCCCGGGGAGCTGTTTTTT
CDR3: CASSATGGVIPGELFF

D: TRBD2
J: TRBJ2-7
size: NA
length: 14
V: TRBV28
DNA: TGTGCCAGCAGTTGGACTAGCGGACCCTACGAGCAGTACTTC
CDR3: CASSWTSGPYEQYF

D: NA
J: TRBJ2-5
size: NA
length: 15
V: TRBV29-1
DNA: TGCAGCGTTGAAGATCCGGCAGGGTACCAAGAGACCCAGTACTTC
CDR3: CSVEDPAGYQETQYF

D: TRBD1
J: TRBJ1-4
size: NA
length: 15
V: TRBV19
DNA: TGTGCCAGTACCGAATCCGGGACAGGCAATGAAAAACTGTTTTTT
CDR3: CASTESGTGNEKLFF

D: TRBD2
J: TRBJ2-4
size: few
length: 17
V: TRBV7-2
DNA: TGTGCCAGCAGCCCTTATTCTAGCGGAAGCTTCTCCAACATTCAGTACTTC
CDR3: CASSPYSSGSFSNIQYF

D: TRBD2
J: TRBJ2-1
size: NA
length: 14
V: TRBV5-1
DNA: TGCGCCAGCAGCACCGGACTAGCGGGAGTAGGGCAGTTCTTC
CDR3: CASSTGLAGVGQFF

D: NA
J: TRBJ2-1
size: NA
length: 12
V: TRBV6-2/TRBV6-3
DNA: TGTGCCAGCAGTCACAGGGAGGGTGAGCAGTTCTTC
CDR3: CASSHREGEQFF

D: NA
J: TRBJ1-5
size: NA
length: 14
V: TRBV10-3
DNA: TGTGCCATCAACGGTGGCGGTCTCAATCAGCCCCAGCATTTT
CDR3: CAINGGGLNQPQHF

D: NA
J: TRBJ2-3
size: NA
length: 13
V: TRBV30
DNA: TGTGCCTGGAGTGTACGGGGCACAGATACGCAGTATTTT
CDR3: CAWSVRGTDTQYF

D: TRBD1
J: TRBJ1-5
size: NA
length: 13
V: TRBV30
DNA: TGTGCCTGGAGCGGACAGGGCGGTCAGCCCCAGCATTTT
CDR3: CAWSGQGGQPQHF

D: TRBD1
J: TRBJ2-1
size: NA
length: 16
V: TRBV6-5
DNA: TGTGCCAGCAGTTCTCCCCTCGGACAGGGCAGCAATGAGCAGTTCTTC
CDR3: CASSSPLGQGSNEQFF

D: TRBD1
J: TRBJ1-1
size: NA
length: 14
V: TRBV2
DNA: TGTGCCAGCAGGGGGACAGGGGGGATCACTGAAGCTTTCTTT
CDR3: CASRGTGGITEAFF

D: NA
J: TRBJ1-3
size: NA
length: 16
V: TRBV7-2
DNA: TGTGCCAGCAGCTTATATCGACAGAACTCTGGAAACACCATATATTTT
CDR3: CASSLYRQNSGNTIYF